This T cell receptor beta chain was recorded in a study of cytomegalovirus exposure and HLA in healthy donors. The wider study: Early released data had about 80 million unique TCRs, all coming from HLA-typed donors. The Caucasian-associated ancestry cluster held around four fifths of approximately 400 genotyped donors. Study-wide results and limits: In an earlier analysis, productive rearrangement rates for most beta V segments clustered near 87% or 30%.

Researchers ran the PCR with 60 Vbeta and 13 Jbeta primers. This table comes from immunoSEQ multiplex PCR, and its TCRdb copy is limited to in-frame clones, with some not included. The profile shows some 150,000 clones, 70% to 85% of them singletons. Germline V lookup: CDR1 MNHNY, CDR2 SVGAGI (reference sequence). The CDR3 sequence is 16 residues long. J gave up 2 bases and V 4 bases, and 8 bases lay outside the gene matches. Of note for this clone: Its antigen is as yet unknown.

Sequences were obtained from PBMCs. V gene TRBV6-6 combines with J gene TRBJ1-1, with 9 bases fitting TRBD1. This clonotype was obtained from a woman aged 40 to 50 in good health and CMV-seronegative. This CDR3 is CASSSGTGRTNTEAFF. CDR3 coding DNA: TGTGCCAGCAGTTCCGGGACAGGGCGAACAAACACTGAAGCTTTCTTT.